The 7 T cell receptor beta chains given below trace back to one sample, sequenced in a study of blood T cell repertoires in COVID-19. The assay was immunoSEQ multiplex PCR, and TCRdb's table has in-frame clones only and misses some. The sample lists 60,000 to 75,000 clones, around 80% occurring once. Sequencing was done on a sample of peripheral blood. Receptors originate from a woman older than 75 with acute or convalescent COVID-19.

CDR3 in amino acids: CASSLGQGSIGGKNIQYF. As DNA, the CDR3 is TGTGCCAGCAGCTTAGGTCAGGGTAGTATCGGGGGCAAAAACATTCAGTACTTC. The gene calls are TRBV13 and TRBJ2-4; perhaps TRBD2 as D (6 bases). There are 18 residues in the CDR3. Germline V lookup: CDR1 PRHDT, CDR2 FYEKMQ (reference sequence). Trimming took 0 bases from V and 3 from J, leaving 18 bases between them.

This clone was detected a few times. This chain links TRBV24-1 with TRBJ1-3, with a possible D match to TRBD1 (6 bases). The V gene's germline CDR1 is KGHDR and CDR2 SFDVKD. This CDR3 region has 16 residues. The ends were cut back, 8 bases at V and 4 bases at J, with 20 bases in the middle. This CDR3 reads CATIPRQVLRGNTIYF. CDR3 sequence (DNA): TGTGCCACCATTCCGAGACAGGTCCTTCGCGGAAACACCATATATTTT.

This chain uses TRBV6-4 with TRBJ2-1; maybe TRBD1 (5 bases). Germline assignment: CDR1 MRHNA and CDR2 SNTAGT. V lost 2 bases and J 5 bases, leaving 13 bases between the germline ends. The CDR3 covers 15 residues. The CDR3 DNA reads as TGTGCCAGCAGTGACGGAAGGGGCGGCAACAATGAGCAGTTCTTC. As protein: CASSDGRGGNNEQFF.

V usage is TRBV11-3 and J usage is TRBJ1-2; 12 bases align to TRBD1. J lost 13 bases, V lost 5 bases, and 8 bases had no gene match. Germline assignment: CDR1 SGHNT and CDR2 YENEEA. This CDR3 is built from 13 residues. The CDR3 coding sequence is TGTGCCAGCAGCGACCGGGACAGGGGGCAAGTCACCTTC. Translation: CASSDRDRGQVTF.

The gene calls are TRBV5-4 and TRBJ2-3; 15 positions match TRBD2. This CDR3 contains 17 residues. V was clipped by 4 bases and J by 5 bases; unmatched bases: 8. Germline CDR1 and CDR2: SGHNT and YYREEE (reference sequence). The chain's CDR3 is CASSPRTSGGAGDTQYF. CDR3 DNA: TGTGCCAGCAGCCCAAGGACTAGCGGGGGGGCGGGAGATACGCAGTATTTT.

The chain is built from TRBV6-5 and TRBJ1-1, with 7 nucleotides matching TRBD1. Germline V gives CDR1 MNHEY, CDR2 SVGAGI. Losses at the gene ends were 5 bases for V and 0 bases for J; bases not matched to a gene: 6. The CDR3 extends over 15 amino acids. The chain's CDR3 is CASSQYDRVNTEAFF. The DNA for the CDR3 is TGTGCCAGCAGTCAATACGACAGGGTGAACACTGAAGCTTTCTTT.

The chain employs TRBV5-1 and TRBJ2-5, with unresolved D. The CDR3 runs 12 residues. Germline V gene sequence: CDR1 SGHRS, CDR2 YFSETQ. V lost 4 bases, J lost 0 bases, and 4 bases lay in between. In DNA, the CDR3 is TGCGCCAGCAGCCCCGACCAAGAGACCCAGTACTTC. Translation gives CASSPDQETQYF.